Below, 23 T cell receptor beta chains from the same sample are listed, as sequenced in a study of T-cell memory formation after mild COVID-19. TCRdb independently ran MiXCR on the 5' RACE reads; one entry per CDR3 protein. The sample includes about 290,000 distinct CDR3 sequences, roughly 18% of them seen just once. What was sequenced was PBMCs or a T cell subset sorted from them (not recorded which). Receptors were obtained from a man aged 18 to 29 who had mild COVID-19 (a few samples of this study predate the infection). Cell type and time point are not known.

This clonotype was counted a few times. This chain joins TRBV5-1 and TRBJ2-2; TRBD2 agrees at 9 bases. The ends lost 3 bases at V and 6 bases at J; junction bases unmatched: 3. CDR3 size: 14 residues. The germline V gene encodes CDR1 SGHRS and CDR2 YFSETQ. In nucleotides, the CDR3 is TGCGCCAGCAGCTGGCGGGGGGGCGCCGGGGAGCTGTTTTTT. Amino acids: CASSWRGGAGELFF.

This clonotype was seen only once. V is TRBV5-1 and J is TRBJ1-4; 9 bases map to TRBD1. The CDR3 is 13 residues long. The V gene's germline CDR1 is SGHRS and CDR2 YFSETQ. V dropped 6 bases and J dropped 4; count of bases not matched to a gene: 1. The CDR3 here is CASKGQGNEKLFF. The DNA for the CDR3 is TGCGCCAGCAAGGGACAGGGTAATGAAAAACTGTTTTTT.

Only a few counts were recorded for this clonotype. The chain is built from TRBV4-1 and TRBJ1-1; tentative D call: TRBD1 (6 bases). Trimming pared 3 bases from V and 1 base from J, leaving 12 bases between. The germline V gene has CDR1 MGHRA and CDR2 YSYEKL. This CDR3 comprises 15 residues. CDR3 amino acids: CASSQPTGKNTEAFF. CDR3 in DNA: TGCGCCAGCAGCCAGCCGACAGGAAAGAACACTGAAGCTTTCTTT.

The table lists this clonotype with a few counts. The chain uses TRBV5-6 and TRBJ1-2; 9 nucleotides match TRBD1. CDR1 and CDR2 from the germline V gene are SGHDT and YYEEEE. V trimming: 4 bases; J trimming: 3 bases; junction bases outside the gene matches: 10. This CDR3 is 16 amino acids long. The CDR3 sequence is CASSPPLTGGYYGYTF. The CDR3, as DNA: TGTGCCAGCAGCCCCCCCCTTACAGGGGGCTACTATGGCTACACCTTC. The variable domain in full, with the rest retrieved from reference TRBV5-6 and TRBJ1-2, is DAGVTQSPTHLIKTRGQQVTLRCSPKSGHDTVSWYQQALGQGPQFIFQYYEEEERQRGNFPDRFSGHQFPNYSSELNVNALLLGDSALYLCASSPPLTGGYYGYTFGSGTRLTVV.

J is TRBJ2-5 and V is TRBV28; weak D call: TRBD2 (5 bases). The CDR3 is 14 amino acids. Germline CDR1 and CDR2: MDHEN and SYDVKM. Trimming pared 7 bases from V and 1 base from J, leaving 13 bases between. In nucleotides, the CDR3 is TGTGCCAGCATGGCAGGAGGTTCCCAAGAGACCCAGTACTTC. Translated, it gives CASMAGGSQETQYF.

The rearrangement joins TRBV4-1 to TRBJ1-1; TRBD1 might be the D (6 bases). Germline V gene lookup returns CDR1 MGHRA and CDR2 YSYEKL. V lost 4 bases to trimming and J lost 0 bases, with 12 bases between them. CDR3 length: 15 amino acids. CDR3 loop: CASSRTGQLNTEAFF. The CDR3 DNA is TGCGCCAGCAGCCGCACCGGACAGTTGAACACTGAAGCTTTCTTT.

The chain uses TRBV15 and TRBJ2-3; the D call may be TRBD1 or TRBD2 (5 bases each). The V gene's germline CDR1 is LNHNV and CDR2 YYDKDF (reference sequence). Between the trimmed V and J ends, which lost 0 bases and 2 bases, there was a span of 12 bases. This CDR3 comprises 16 residues. This CDR3 is CATSRDGAGYTDTQYF. CDR3 nucleotides: TGTGCCACCAGCAGAGACGGGGCGGGTTACACAGATACGCAGTATTTT.

This clonotype occurred a few times. The gene calls are TRBV24-1 and TRBJ2-1, with D tentatively TRBD1 (6 bases). V gave up 4 bases and J gave up 6 bases, with 18 bases separating them. The length of the CDR3 is 16 residues. Germline assignment: CDR1 KGHDR and CDR2 SFDVKD. The CDR3, as DNA: TGTGCCACCAGTGACCGGGACACAACCTGGACCAATGAGCAGTTCTTC. This sequence encodes CATSDRDTTWTNEQFF.

This clonotype was observed a handful of times. This chain connects TRBV5-1 to TRBJ2-7, with 7 bases that match TRBD2. CDR1 and CDR2 from the germline V gene are SGHRS and YFSETQ. This CDR3 has 19 amino acids. V was pared by 4 bases and J by 0 bases, with 19 bases of the junction left unmatched. This CDR3 reads CASSLGPGRGKSGSYEQYF. The CDR3 bases are TGCGCCAGCAGCCTGGGGCCTGGGCGGGGGAAGTCGGGCTCCTACGAGCAGTACTTC.

This clonotype was found once. The genes are TRBV11-2 and TRBJ2-7, with D perhaps matching TRBD1 or TRBD2 (5 bases each). The germline V and J ends were trimmed by 5 bases and 0 bases, with 11 bases remaining between them. CDR1 is SGHAT and CDR2 is FQNNGV in the germline V gene. This CDR3 comprises 14 residues. CDR3 amino acids: CASSLGAFSYEQYV. The CDR3 DNA follows: TGTGCCAGCAGCCTCGGGGCGTTCTCCTACGAGCAGTACGTC.

This clonotype was detected a few times. This rearrangement joins TRBV7-9 to TRBJ2-7; D gene unclear. The CDR3 has 17 residues. The germline V and J ends were trimmed by 2 bases and 6 bases, with 23 bases remaining between them. CDR1 and CDR2 from the germline V gene are SEHNR and FQNEAQ (reference sequence). As DNA, the CDR3 is TGTGCCAGCAGCTTAAGTGGCCAAGGACGTGTCCCGGGCGAGCAGTACTTC. This translates into CASSLSGQGRVPGEQYF.

This clonotype was picked up a small number of times. The V and J genes are TRBV12-3 or TRBV12-4 and TRBJ1-2; perhaps TRBD1 as D (5 bases). The CDR3 has 14 amino acids. The V gene lost 7 bases and the J gene lost 5 bases, with 17 bases spanning the gap. The CDR3 protein is CASTPWQGAYGYTF. The CDR3 coding sequence is TGTGCCAGCACCCCCTGGCAGGGAGCGTATGGCTACACCTTC.

This clonotype was counted only a few times. The CDR3 loop reads CSASSINRGQDIQYF. In nucleotides, the CDR3 is TGCAGTGCTAGCTCTATTAACAGGGGGCAGGACATTCAGTACTTC. The chain combines TRBV20-1 with TRBJ2-4; TRBD1 aligns across 9 bases. The CDR3 sequence is 15 residues long. V lost 3 bases and J lost 8; bases outside the gene matches: 11. Germline CDR1 reads DFQATT; CDR2 reads SNEGSKA (reference sequence).

V usage is TRBV5-1 and J usage is TRBJ1-1; TRBD1 matches 8 bases. Germline CDR1 SGHRS, CDR2 YFSETQ. This CDR3 region has 13 residues. The V gene end was trimmed by 4 bases and the J gene end by 10 bases; junction bases not matched to a gene: 9. This CDR3 is CASSEDQGARAFF. The CDR3, as DNA: TGCGCCAGCAGCGAGGATCAGGGGGCGAGAGCTTTCTTT.

The V call is TRBV5-1, the J call TRBJ1-2; no firm D call. CDR1 and CDR2 (germline): SGHRS, YFSETQ. V was shortened by 1 base and J by 0 bases, with 10 bases between the two germline ends. The CDR3 loop spans 15 amino acids. CDR3 nucleotides: TGCGCCAGCAGCTTGAGGCAGCCGCCTAACTATGGCTACACCTTC. This gives the protein CASSLRQPPNYGYTF.

As DNA, the CDR3 is TGTGCCAGCAGCCACCTGGCCGGGCCCTACAATGAGCAGTTCTTC. Protein sequence: CASSHLAGPYNEQFF. V usage is TRBV7-9 and J usage is TRBJ2-1; D uncertain. Trimming left V 5 bases short and J 2 bases short, with 13 bases between. The CDR3 contains 15 residues. Per the germline V gene, CDR1 is SEHNR and CDR2 is FQNEAQ (reference sequence). The whole variable domain, remainder taken from reference TRBV7-9 and TRBJ2-1, is DTGVSQNPRHKITKRGQNVTFRCDPISEHNRLYWYRQTLGQGPEFLTYFQNEAQLEKSRLLSDRFSAERPKGSFSTLEIQRTEQGDSAMYLCASSHLAGPYNEQFFGPGTRLTVL.

This clonotype was seen repeatedly, ten times or more. The rearrangement joins TRBV3-1 to TRBJ1-6, with a weak D call TRBD1 (5 bases). V was trimmed by 1 base and J by 9 bases, leaving 10 bases between them. This CDR3 has 14 residues. Germline V gives CDR1 LGHDT, CDR2 YNNKEL (reference sequence). This CDR3 reads CASSQGGAGSPLHF. The CDR3 DNA follows: TGTGCCAGCAGCCAAGGGGGCGCGGGTTCACCCCTCCACTTT.

The chain has TRBV19 and TRBJ2-5; a weak D match, TRBD2 (6 bases). Germline V CDR1 and CDR2: LNHDA, SQIVND (reference sequence). V was pared by 3 bases and J by 9 bases, with 14 bases between. The CDR3 has 13 amino acids. The CDR3 loop is CASSIGLPGAQYF. CDR3 DNA sequence: TGTGCCAGTAGTATTGGATTGCCGGGGGCCCAGTACTTC.

A few counts support this clonotype. The chain combines TRBV6-2 or TRBV6-3 with TRBJ1-5; D may be TRBD1 (5 bases). In germline, CDR1 is MNHEY, CDR2 SVGEGT. The V gene lost 3 bases and the J gene lost 14 bases, with 14 bases spanning the gap. This CDR3 contains 12 residues. Here the CDR3 DNA reads TGTGCCAGCAGTTATCGGGAAGGGGTGAAGCATTTT. Translating gives CASSYREGVKHF.

The chain uses TRBV14 and TRBJ2-1; D unresolved. V lost 1 base to trimming and J lost 8 bases, with 12 bases between them. CDR1 SGHDN and CDR2 FVKESK come from the germline V gene. This CDR3 has 14 amino acids. The DNA of the CDR3 is TGTGCCAGCAGCCAAGCTAGGTTGTACGATGAGCAGTTCTTC. Translation: CASSQARLYDEQFF.

There are a few counts of this clonotype. The CDR3 reads CASSYPDRGGPYEQYF. The CDR3 DNA is TGTGCCAGCAGTTACCCCGACAGGGGGGGCCCCTACGAGCAGTACTTC. This chain joins TRBV6-2 or TRBV6-3 and TRBJ2-7; 9 bases agree with TRBD1. There are 16 residues in the CDR3. V dropped 2 bases and J dropped 2; count of bases not matched to a gene: 7. The germline V gene encodes CDR1 MNHEY and CDR2 SVGEGT.

The CDR3: CASSLKVRGEAFF. For the CDR3, the DNA is TGTGCCAGCAGTTTGAAGGTTAGGGGTGAAGCTTTCTTT. This sequence joins TRBV27 and TRBJ1-1; D perhaps matches TRBD1 (5 bases). Germline CDR1 and CDR2: MNHEY and SMNVEV (reference sequence). V lost 3 bases, J lost 7 bases, and 12 bases lay in between. CDR3 size: 13 residues.

This clonotype was seen more than once but under ten times. The genes are TRBV28 and TRBJ2-1; the match to TRBD1 covers 7 bases. V was clipped by 7 bases and J by 4 bases; unmatched bases: 10. CDR1 and CDR2 from the germline V gene are MDHEN and SYDVKM. CDR3 length equals 15 residues. CDR3 sequence: CASTDLGTVYNEQFF. CDR3 in DNA: TGTGCCAGCACCGACCTAGGGACAGTGTACAATGAGCAGTTCTTC.